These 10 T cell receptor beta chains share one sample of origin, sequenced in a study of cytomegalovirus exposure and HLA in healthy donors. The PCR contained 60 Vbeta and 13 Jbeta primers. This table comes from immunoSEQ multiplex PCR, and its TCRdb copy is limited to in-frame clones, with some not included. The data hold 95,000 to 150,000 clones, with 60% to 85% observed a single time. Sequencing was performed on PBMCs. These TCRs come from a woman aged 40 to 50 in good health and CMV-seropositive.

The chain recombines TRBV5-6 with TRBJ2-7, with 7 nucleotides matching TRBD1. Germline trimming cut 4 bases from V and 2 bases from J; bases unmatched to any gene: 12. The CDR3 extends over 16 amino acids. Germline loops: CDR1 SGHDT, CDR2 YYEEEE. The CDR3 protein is CASSTLPGQRTYEQYF. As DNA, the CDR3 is TGTGCCAGCAGCACACTTCCGGGACAGAGAACCTACGAGCAGTACTTC.

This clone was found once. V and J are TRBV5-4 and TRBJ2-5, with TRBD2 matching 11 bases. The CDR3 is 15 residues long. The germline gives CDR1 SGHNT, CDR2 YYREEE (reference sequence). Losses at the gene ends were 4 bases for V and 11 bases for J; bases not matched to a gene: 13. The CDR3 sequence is CASSPSLAGAGEQYF. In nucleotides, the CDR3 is TGTGCCAGCAGCCCGTCACTAGCGGGGGCCGGGGAGCAGTACTTC.

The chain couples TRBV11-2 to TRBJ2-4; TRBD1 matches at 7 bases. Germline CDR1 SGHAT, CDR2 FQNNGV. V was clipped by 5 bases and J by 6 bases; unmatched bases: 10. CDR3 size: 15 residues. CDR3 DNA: TGTGCCAGCAGCCCTAGTAAGGGGGCGGGAAACATTCAGTACTTC. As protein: CASSPSKGAGNIQYF.

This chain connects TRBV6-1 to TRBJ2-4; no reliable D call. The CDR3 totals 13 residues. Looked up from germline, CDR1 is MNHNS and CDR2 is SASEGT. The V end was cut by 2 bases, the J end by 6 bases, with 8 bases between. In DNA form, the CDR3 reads TGTGCCAGCAGTGAAATGGGCAGAAACATTCAGTACTTC. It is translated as CASSEMGRNIQYF.

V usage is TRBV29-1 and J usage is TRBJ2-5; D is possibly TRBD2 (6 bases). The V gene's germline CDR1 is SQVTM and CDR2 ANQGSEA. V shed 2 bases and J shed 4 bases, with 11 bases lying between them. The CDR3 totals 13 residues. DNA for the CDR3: TGCAGCGTTGAATTGCGGGGAGGAGAGACCCAGTACTTC. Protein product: CSVELRGGETQYF.

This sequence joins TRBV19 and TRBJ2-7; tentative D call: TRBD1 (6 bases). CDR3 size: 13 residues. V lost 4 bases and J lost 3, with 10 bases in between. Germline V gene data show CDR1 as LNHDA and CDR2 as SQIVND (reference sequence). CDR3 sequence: CASSTRDIYEQYF. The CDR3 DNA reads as TGTGCCAGTAGTACCCGGGACATCTACGAGCAGTACTTC. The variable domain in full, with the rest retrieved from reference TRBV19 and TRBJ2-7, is DGGITQSPKYLFRKEGQNVTLSCEQNLNHDAMYWYRQDPGQGLRLIYYSQIVNDFQKGDIAEGYSVSREKKESFPLTVTSAQKNPTAFYLCASSTRDIYEQYFGPGTRLTVT.

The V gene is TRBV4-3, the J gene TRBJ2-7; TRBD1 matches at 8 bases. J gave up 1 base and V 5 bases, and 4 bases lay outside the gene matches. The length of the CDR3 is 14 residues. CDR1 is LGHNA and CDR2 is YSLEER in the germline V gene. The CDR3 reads CASSENRGSYEQYF. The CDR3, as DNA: TGCGCCAGCAGCGAGAACAGGGGGTCCTACGAGCAGTACTTC.

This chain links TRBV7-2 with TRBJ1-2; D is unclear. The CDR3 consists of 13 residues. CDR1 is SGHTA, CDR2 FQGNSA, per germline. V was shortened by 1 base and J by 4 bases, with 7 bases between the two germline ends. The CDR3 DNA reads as TGTGCCAGCAGCTTAGAGTCAGTCTATGGCTACACCTTC. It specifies CASSLESVYGYTF.

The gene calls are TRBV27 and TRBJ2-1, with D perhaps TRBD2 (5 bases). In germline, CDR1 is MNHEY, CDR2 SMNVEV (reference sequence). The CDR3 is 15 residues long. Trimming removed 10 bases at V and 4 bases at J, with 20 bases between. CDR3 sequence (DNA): TGTGCCACCGGCCGAGGGAGCGGAGATTACAATGAGCAGTTCTTC. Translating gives CATGRGSGDYNEQFF.

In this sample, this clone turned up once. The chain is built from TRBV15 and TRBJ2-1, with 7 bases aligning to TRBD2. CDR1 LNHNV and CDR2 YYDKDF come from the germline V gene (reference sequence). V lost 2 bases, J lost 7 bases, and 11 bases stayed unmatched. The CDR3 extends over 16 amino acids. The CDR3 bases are TGTGCCACCAGCAGACCCCCTTATGGCGGGAGTAATGAGCAGTTCTTC. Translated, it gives CATSRPPYGGSNEQFF.